The sequence of this T cell receptor beta chain was determined in a study of shared clonotypes between healthy human individuals (dated by TCRdb to between 2020 and 2021). Notes on the research overall: A few men and a couple of women, aged 18 to 49 years, made up the cohort. For each donor, CD4 naive and CD4 memory were each run on three plates, CD8 naive on two plates, and CD8 memory on one plate. The study deeply sequenced blood TCR repertoires of about 5 healthy adults to estimate repertoire size and the extent of clonotype sharing between individuals. To increase sequencing depth and limit assay-specific biases, different laboratories used diverse techniques to prepare libraries and sequence TCR repertoires. Each donor's leukapheresis produced roughly between roughly 0.85 and 9.5 billion PBMCs.

This clone was found once. Its antigen target is currently unknown. No base quality values were provided; no much bigger clone lies one nucleotide off. From the cysteine up to the phenylalanine, the CDR3 has a length of 15 residues. The CDR3 DNA has 45 bases and is translated from base 1. Per the germline V gene, MGHRA is the CDR1 and YSYEKL is the CDR2. V gives up 2 bases and J gives up 3 bases, and the segment between their germline ends measures 8 bases. Using the deep immunoSEQ assay, TCR CDR3 regions were amplified from genomic DNA by multiplex PCR. For each cell subset, the extracted genomic DNA was distributed evenly across all wells of several immunoSEQ 96-well plates, and each plate served as one replicate. For sorted subsets, each replicate PCR was loaded with approximately 0.2 ug genomic DNA, equivalent to 25,000 to 30,000 T cell genomes. Purified libraries were quantified with a Qubit 3.0 fluorometer, sized on a Bioanalyzer 2100, and re-quantified with the KAPA Library Quantification kit. A separate single-read 150-cycle Illumina NextSeq 550 flow cell was used to sequence each immunoSEQ 96-well plate. The authors' analysis ran thus. Because the immunoSEQ output held only junctional sequences and lacked quality scores, the filtering could not match the filtering applied to full-length reads. To assign V/J genes and CDR3, sequences were annotated using PyIR, a Python wrapper for IgBLAST v1.9, with IMGT germline references. Reads were filtered out if the reads had weak V/J assignments (E-value above 1e-6), no CDR3, stop codons, out-of-frame junctions, or ambiguous translated residues. V3J clonotypes were defined as sequences sharing an identical inferred V gene, J gene, and CDR3 amino acid sequence. Percentage overlap between repertoires was calculated by dividing the number of shared unique clonotypes by the size of the smaller repertoire. Richness of each repertoire was evaluated using RTK rarefaction, the Chao1 estimator, and Recon v2.1 estimates of unobserved clonotypes. Generation probabilities were computed with OLGA for all TCRbeta clonotypes obtained by the gDNA method from several donors. TCRdb re-hosts the immuneACCESS table, in-frame sequences only. Its copies lack some clones; in the studies checked, an unresolved V gene accounts for under half of them, and the cause for the rest is not known. That table is the source of V, J and clone size, and D and trimming were worked out from the DNA. The sample table shows approximately 2,000,000 clones, and around 90% are seen once. Around 0.35% of the sample lies in the top ten.

The full study reports these points: Clonotypes shared by all four sorted-subset donors showed higher generation probabilities than non-shared clonotypes. Incomplete sequencing was indicated by rarefaction of sorted-subset datasets, despite the large sequencing depth. Only blood was sampled, and tissue TCR repertoires likely differ from those in blood. The small number of donors limited the genetic and exposure-history diversity represented. Based on pairwise subsampling, the degree of clonotype sharing among donors was expected to be affected by sequencing depth. Across a handful of donors, approximately 5% of naive CD4, roughly 3.3% of naive CD8, approximately 2.5% of memory CD4, and about 0.44% of memory CD8 clonotypes were shared. Larger estimated clonotype richness was generally found for naive subsets than for memory subsets.

The donors were healthy, HIV-negative adults who had no recently reported acute infections or vaccinations. Every donor was a Caucasian adult residing in Nashville, Tennessee, USA. CD4+ T cells were enriched through magnetic negative selection, after which naive cells were positively selected on CD45RA and the remaining negative fraction served as the memory subset. Blood was collected by leukapheresis, and PBMCs were isolated by Ficoll-Histopaque density gradient centrifugation and then cryopreserved in liquid nitrogen vapor phase. Purity and quantity of every magnetically sorted T cell population were checked by analytical flow cytometry. Each sorted fraction had its genomic DNA isolated and then quantified by UV absorbance on a Nanodrop 2000c.

The source of this sequence is a man younger than 30 in good health. Some clones in this sample may be carry-over from other donors' samples. Sample: naive CD4+ T cells from PBMCs. Sample cell subset or site, as interpreted from the label and publication: CD45RA+ positively selected. This chain is built from TRBV4-1 and TRBJ2-6; no D gene can be assigned with confidence. At the DNA level, the sequence is TGCGCCAGCAGCCAAACCTTGGGTGGGGCCAACGTCCTGACTTTC. Its coded protein is CASSQTLGGANVLTF.